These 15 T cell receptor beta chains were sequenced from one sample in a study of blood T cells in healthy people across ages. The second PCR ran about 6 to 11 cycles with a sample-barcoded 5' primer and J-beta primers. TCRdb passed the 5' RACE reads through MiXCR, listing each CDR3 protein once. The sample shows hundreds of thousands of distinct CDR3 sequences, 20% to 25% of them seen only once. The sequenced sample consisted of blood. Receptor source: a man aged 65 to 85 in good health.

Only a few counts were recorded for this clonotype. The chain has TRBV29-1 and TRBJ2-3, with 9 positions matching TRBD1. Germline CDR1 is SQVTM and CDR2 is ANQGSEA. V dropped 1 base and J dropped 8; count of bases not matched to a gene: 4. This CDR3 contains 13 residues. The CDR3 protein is CSVEATGGSTQYF. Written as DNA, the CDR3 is TGCAGCGTTGAAGCAACAGGGGGCTCTACGCAGTATTTT.

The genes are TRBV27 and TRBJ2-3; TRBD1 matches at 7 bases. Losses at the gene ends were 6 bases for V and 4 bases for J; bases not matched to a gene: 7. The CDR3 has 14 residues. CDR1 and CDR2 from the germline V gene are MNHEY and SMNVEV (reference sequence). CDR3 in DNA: TGTGCCAGCAGCTTGACAGGGTGGTCAGATACGCAGTATTTT. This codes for CASSLTGWSDTQYF.

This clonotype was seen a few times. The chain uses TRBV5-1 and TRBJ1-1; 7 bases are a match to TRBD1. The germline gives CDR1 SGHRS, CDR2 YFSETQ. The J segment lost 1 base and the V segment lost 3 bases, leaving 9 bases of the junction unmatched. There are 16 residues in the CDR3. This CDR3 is CASSSLPGGGNTEAFF. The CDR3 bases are TGCGCCAGCAGCTCCTTGCCAGGGGGTGGGAACACTGAAGCTTTCTTT.

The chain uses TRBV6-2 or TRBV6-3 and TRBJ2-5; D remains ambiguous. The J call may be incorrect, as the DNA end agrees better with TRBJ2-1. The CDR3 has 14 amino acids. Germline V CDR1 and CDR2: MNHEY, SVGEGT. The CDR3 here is CASSRRVVGNEQFF. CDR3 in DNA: TGTGCCAGCAGTCGCCGTGTGGTTGGAAATGAGCAGTTCTTC.

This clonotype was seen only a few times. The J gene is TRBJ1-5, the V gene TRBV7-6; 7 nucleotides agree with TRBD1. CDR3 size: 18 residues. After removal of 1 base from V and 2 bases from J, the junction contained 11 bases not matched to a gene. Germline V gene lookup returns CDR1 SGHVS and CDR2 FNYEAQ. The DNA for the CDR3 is TGTGCCAGCAGCTTAGTTCCCCCGGGCAGGGGGGGCAATCAGCCCCAGCATTTT. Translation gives CASSLVPPGRGGNQPQHF.

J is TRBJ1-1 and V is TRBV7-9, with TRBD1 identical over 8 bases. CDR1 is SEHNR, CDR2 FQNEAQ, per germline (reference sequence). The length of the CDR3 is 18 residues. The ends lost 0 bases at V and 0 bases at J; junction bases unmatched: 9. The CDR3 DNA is TGTGCCAGCAGCTTAGCGTTCCGAGGACAGGGAATGAACACTGAAGCTTTCTTT. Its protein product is CASSLAFRGQGMNTEAFF.

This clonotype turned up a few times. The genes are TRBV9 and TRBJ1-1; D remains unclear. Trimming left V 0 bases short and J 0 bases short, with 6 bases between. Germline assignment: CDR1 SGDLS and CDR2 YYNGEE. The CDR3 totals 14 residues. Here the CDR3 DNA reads TGTGCCAGCAGCGTAGAGAGCATGAACACTGAAGCTTTCTTT. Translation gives CASSVESMNTEAFF.

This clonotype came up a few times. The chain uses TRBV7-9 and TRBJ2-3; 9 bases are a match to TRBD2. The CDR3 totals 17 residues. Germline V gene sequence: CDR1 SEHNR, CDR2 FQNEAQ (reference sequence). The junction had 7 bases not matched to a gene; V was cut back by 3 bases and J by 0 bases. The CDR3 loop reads CASSLAGGRASTDTQYF. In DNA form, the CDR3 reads TGTGCCAGCAGCTTGGCGGGGGGGCGGGCTAGCACAGATACGCAGTATTTT.

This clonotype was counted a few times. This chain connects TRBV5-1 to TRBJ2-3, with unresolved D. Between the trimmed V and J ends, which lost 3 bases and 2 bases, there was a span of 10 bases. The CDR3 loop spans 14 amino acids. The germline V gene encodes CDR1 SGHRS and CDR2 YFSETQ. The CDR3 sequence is CASSYSSYTDTQYF. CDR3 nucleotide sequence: TGCGCCAGCAGCTACTCATCTTACACAGATACGCAGTATTTT.

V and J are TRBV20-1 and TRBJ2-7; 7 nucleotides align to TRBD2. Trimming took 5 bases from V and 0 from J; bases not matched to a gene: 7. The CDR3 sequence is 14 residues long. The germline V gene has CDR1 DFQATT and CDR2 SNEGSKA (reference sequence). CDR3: CSAPLAVSSYEQYF. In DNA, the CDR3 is TGCAGTGCTCCTCTAGCGGTGAGCTCCTACGAGCAGTACTTC.

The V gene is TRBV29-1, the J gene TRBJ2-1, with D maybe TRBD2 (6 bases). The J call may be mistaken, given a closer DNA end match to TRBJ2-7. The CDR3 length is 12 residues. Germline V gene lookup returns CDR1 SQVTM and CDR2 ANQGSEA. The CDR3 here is CSVETTRGEQYV. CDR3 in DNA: TGCAGCGTTGAGACGACTAGAGGCGAGCAGTACGTC.

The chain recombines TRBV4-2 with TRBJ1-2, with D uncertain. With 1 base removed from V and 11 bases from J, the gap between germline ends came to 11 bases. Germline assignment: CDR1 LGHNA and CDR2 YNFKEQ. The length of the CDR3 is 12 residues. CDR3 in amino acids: CASSQGLRIYTF. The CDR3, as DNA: TGTGCCAGCAGCCAAGGGTTGAGGATTTACACCTTC.

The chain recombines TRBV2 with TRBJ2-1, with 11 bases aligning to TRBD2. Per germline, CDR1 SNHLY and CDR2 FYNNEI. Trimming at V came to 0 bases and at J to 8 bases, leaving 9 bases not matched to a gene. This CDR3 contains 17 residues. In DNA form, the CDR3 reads TGTGCCAGCAGTGAAGCGACACTAGCGGGGGCCAGCGATGAGCAGTTCTTC. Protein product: CASSEATLAGASDEQFF.

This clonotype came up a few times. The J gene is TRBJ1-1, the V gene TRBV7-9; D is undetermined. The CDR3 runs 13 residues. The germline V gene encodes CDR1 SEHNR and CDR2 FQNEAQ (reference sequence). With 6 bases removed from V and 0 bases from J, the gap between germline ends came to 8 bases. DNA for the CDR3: TGTGCCAGCAGACAGACGTTGAACACTGAAGCTTTCTTT. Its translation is CASRQTLNTEAFF.

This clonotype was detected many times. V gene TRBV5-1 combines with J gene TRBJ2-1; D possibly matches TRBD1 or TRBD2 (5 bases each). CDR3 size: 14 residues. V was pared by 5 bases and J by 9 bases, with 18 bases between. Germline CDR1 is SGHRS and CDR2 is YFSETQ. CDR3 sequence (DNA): TGCGCCAGCAGGACGGGACCCCACAACGCTGAGCAGTTCTTC. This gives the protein CASRTGPHNAEQFF.